The 9 T cell receptor beta chains given below trace back to one sample, sequenced in a study of blood T cell repertoires in COVID-19. Some clones are missing from TCRdb's copy, which holds only in-frame ones; the method was immunoSEQ multiplex PCR. The data contain 200,000 to 250,000 clones, 82% of them singletons. Sequencing was performed on peripheral blood. The receptors were gathered from an elderly woman with acute or convalescent COVID-19.

The CDR3 DNA reads as TGCGCCAGTAGAATGAGAGACTCTGGAAACACCATATATTTT. Its translation: CASRMRDSGNTIYF. The chain is built from TRBV5-1 and TRBJ1-3; no clear D gene. V dropped 8 bases and J dropped 0 bases, with 12 bases sitting between them. The CDR3 length is 14 residues. Germline V gene lookup returns CDR1 SGHRS and CDR2 YFSETQ.

The chain recombines TRBV7-2 with TRBJ2-5; D gene unclear. The V end was cut by 1 base, the J end by 5 bases, with 11 bases between. The CDR3 consists of 14 residues. Germline lookup yields CDR1 SGHTA and CDR2 FQGNSA. The CDR3 DNA follows: TGTGCCAGCAGCTTAGACGCTAGGCTGGAGACCCAGTACTTC. Its translation is CASSLDARLETQYF.

The genes are TRBV11-3 and TRBJ2-7; 8 nucleotides line up with TRBD1. V shed 4 bases and J 0 bases; nucleotides not matched to a gene: 5. This CDR3 contains 15 residues. The germline V gene encodes CDR1 SGHNT and CDR2 YENEEA. CDR3 loop: CASSSGQVRSYEQYF. CDR3 DNA: TGTGCCAGCAGCTCGGGACAGGTACGCTCCTACGAGCAGTACTTC.

This chain connects TRBV5-8 to TRBJ2-2, with TRBD1 identical over 12 bases. CDR3 length: 20 amino acids. Germline loops: CDR1 SGHTS, CDR2 YDEGEE. Trimming cost V 3 bases and J 2 bases; bases outside gene matches: 14. CDR3 region: CASSWVTGTGGTHNTGELFF. The CDR3 bases are TGTGCCAGCAGCTGGGTTACCGGGACAGGGGGCACACACAACACCGGGGAGCTGTTTTTT.

The chain employs TRBV19 and TRBJ2-3; 7 bases are shared with TRBD1. The CDR3 is 15 amino acids. The V segment lost 5 bases and the J segment 4 bases; nucleotides outside the gene matches: 9. The V gene's germline CDR1 is LNHDA and CDR2 SQIVND (reference sequence). The CDR3 here is CASSSQTGLPDTQYF. In nucleotides, the CDR3 is TGTGCCAGTAGTTCGCAGACAGGGCTCCCAGATACGCAGTATTTT.

The genes are TRBV6-4 and TRBJ1-1; D unclear. This CDR3 has 15 residues. Germline values: CDR1 MRHNA, CDR2 SNTAGT. The V gene lost 2 bases and the J gene lost 6 bases, with 16 bases spanning the gap. The CDR3 DNA reads TGTGCCAGCAGTGACAGAGGTGGTTTTCGGTCTGAAGCTTTCTTT. It encodes CASSDRGGFRSEAFF.

The V gene is TRBV6-2 or TRBV6-3, the J gene TRBJ2-1, with D maybe TRBD2 (5 bases). CDR1 MNHEY and CDR2 SVGEGT come from the germline V gene. The CDR3 totals 16 residues. The V end was cut by 3 bases, the J end by 5 bases, with 17 bases between. The CDR3 loop reads CASSYNWERRNNEQFF. The CDR3 DNA follows: TGTGCCAGCAGTTATAATTGGGAGCGTCGGAACAATGAGCAGTTCTTC.

The chain couples TRBV5-1 to TRBJ2-5; 11 nucleotides align to TRBD1. Germline lookup yields CDR1 SGHRS and CDR2 YFSETQ. The trim removed 4 bases at V and 5 bases at J, leaving 10 bases unmatched. The CDR3 sequence is 16 residues long. The CDR3 DNA sequence: TGCGCCAGCAGCAATGACGGACAGGGGGCGACGGAGACCCAGTACTTC. Encoded protein: CASSNDGQGATETQYF. Full variable domain (rest looked up from reference TRBV5-1 and TRBJ2-5): KAGVTQTPRYLIKTRGQQVTLSCSPISGHRSVSWYQQTPGQGLQFLFEYFSETQRNKGNFPGRFSGRQFSNSRSEMNVSTLELGDSALYLCASSNDGQGATETQYFGPGTRLLVL.

The V gene is TRBV9, the J gene TRBJ1-1; 7 bases align to TRBD1. The junction had 5 bases not matched to a gene; V was cut back by 3 bases and J by 0 bases. Germline CDR1 and CDR2: SGDLS and YYNGEE. The CDR3 is 15 amino acids. The CDR3 region is CASSADREMNTEAFF. CDR3 DNA sequence: TGTGCCAGCAGCGCCGACAGGGAAATGAACACTGAAGCTTTCTTT.